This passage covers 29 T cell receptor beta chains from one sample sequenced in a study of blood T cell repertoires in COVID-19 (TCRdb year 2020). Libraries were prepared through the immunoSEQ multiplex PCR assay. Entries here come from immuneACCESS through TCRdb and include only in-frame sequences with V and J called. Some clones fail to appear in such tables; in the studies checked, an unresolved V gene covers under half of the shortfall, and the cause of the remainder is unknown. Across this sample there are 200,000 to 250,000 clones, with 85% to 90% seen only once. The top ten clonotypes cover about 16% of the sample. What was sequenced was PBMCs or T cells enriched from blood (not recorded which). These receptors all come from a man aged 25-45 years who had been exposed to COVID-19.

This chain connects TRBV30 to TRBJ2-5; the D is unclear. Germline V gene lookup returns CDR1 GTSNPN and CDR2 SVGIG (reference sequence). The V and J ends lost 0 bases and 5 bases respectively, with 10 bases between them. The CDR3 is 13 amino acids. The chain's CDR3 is CAWSVNSRETQYF. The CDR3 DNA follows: TGTGCCTGGAGTGTCAACAGTCGGGAGACCCAGTACTTC. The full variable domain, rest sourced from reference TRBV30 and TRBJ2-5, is SQTIHQWPATLVQPVGSPLSLECTVEGTSNPNLYWYRQAAGRGLQLLFYSVGIGQISSEVPQNLSASRPQDRQFILSSKKLLLSDSGFYLCAWSVNSRETQYFGPGTRLLVL.

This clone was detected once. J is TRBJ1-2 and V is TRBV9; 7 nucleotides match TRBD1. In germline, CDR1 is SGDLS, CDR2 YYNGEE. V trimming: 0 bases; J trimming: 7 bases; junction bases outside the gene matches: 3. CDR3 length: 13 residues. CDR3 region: CASSVGQGVGYTF. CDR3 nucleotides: TGTGCCAGCAGCGTAGGACAGGGCGTTGGCTACACCTTC.

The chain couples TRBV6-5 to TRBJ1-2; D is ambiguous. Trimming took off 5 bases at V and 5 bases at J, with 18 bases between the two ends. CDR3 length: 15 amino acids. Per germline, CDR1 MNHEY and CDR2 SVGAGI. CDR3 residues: CASSRDKSTLYGYTF. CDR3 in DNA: TGTGCCAGCAGTCGAGACAAATCAACCCTTTATGGCTACACCTTC.

This CDR3 reads CASSQDWVGGHKFF. CDR3 bases: TGCGCCAGCAGCCAAGATTGGGTGGGGGGGCATAAGTTCTTC. The rearrangement joins TRBV4-3 to TRBJ2-1; D may be TRBD2 (7 bases). The germline CDR1 and CDR2 sequences are LGHNA and YSLEER. V was pared by 0 bases and J by 14 bases, with 17 bases between. The CDR3 runs 14 residues.

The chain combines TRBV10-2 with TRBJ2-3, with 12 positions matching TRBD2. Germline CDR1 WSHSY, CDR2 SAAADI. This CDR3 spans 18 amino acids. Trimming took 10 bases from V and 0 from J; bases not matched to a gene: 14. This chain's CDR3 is CAIMTSGGSLTSTDTQYF. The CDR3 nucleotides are TGCGCCATCATGACTAGCGGGGGATCTTTAACTAGCACAGATACGCAGTATTTT.

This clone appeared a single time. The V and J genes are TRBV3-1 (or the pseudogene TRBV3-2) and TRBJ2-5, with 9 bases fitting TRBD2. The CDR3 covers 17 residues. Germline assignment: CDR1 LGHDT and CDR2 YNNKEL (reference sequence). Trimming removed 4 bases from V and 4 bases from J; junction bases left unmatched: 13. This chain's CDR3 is CASSPNDLRGGPETQYF. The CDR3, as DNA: TGTGCCAGCAGCCCTAATGATTTGCGGGGGGGCCCAGAGACCCAGTACTTC.

In DNA, the CDR3 is TGTGCCAGCAGTCGACAGGGGATTGGCTACACCTTC. Protein: CASSRQGIGYTF. The chain carries TRBV6-5 and TRBJ1-2; 8 positions match TRBD1. The germline gives CDR1 MNHEY, CDR2 SVGAGI. CDR3 length: 12 residues. The ends lost 5 bases at V and 7 bases at J; junction bases unmatched: 3.

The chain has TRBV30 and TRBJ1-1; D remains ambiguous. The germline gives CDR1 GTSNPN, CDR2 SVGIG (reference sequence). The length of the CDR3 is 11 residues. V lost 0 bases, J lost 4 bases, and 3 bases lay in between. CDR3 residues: CAWSVSTEAFF. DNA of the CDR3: TGTGCCTGGAGTGTTAGCACTGAAGCTTTCTTT.

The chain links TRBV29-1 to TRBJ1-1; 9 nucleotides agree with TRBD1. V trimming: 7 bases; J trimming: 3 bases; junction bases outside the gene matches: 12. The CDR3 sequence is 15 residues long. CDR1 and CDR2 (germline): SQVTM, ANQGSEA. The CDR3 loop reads CSDLPRDRAHTEAFF. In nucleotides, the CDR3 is TGCAGCGACCTCCCCCGGGACAGGGCCCACACTGAAGCTTTCTTT.

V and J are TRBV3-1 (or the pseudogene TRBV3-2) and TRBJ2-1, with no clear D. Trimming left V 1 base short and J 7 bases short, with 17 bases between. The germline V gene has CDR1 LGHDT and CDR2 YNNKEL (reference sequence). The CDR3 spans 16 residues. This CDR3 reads CASSQGALSYLNEQFF. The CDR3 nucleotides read TGTGCCAGCAGCCAAGGGGCGTTGTCCTACCTAAATGAGCAGTTCTTC.

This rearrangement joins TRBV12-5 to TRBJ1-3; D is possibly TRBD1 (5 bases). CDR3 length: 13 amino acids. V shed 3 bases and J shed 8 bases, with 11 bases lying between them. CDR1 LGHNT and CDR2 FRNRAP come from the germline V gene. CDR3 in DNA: TGTGCTAGTGGTTTTAAAGGGACTGACACCATATATTTT. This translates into CASGFKGTDTIYF.

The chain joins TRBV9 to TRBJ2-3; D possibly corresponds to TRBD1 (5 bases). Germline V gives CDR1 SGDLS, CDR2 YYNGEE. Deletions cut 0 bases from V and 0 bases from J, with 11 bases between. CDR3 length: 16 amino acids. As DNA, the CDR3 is TGTGCCAGCAGCGTAGTAGGGGAAGGAAGCACAGATACGCAGTATTTT. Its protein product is CASSVVGEGSTDTQYF.

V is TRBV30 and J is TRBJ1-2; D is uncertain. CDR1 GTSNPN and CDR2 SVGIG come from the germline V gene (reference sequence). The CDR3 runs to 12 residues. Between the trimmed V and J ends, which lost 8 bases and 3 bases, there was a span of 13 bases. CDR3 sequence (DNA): TGTGCCGCAACAGAGATGGACTATGGCTACACCTTC. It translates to CAATEMDYGYTF.

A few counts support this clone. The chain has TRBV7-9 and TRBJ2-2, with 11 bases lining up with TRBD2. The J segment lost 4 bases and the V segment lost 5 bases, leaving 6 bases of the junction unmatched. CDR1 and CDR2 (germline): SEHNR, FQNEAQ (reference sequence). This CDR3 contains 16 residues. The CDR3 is CASSPTSGGPTGELFF. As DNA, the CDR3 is TGTGCCAGCAGCCCAACTAGCGGGGGACCCACCGGGGAGCTGTTTTTT. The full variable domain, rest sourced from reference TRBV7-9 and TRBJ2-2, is DTGVSQNPRHKITKRGQNVTFRCDPISEHNRLYWYRQTLGQGPEFLTYFQNEAQLEKSRLLSDRFSAERPKGSFSTLEIQRTEQGDSAMYLCASSPTSGGPTGELFFGEGSRLTVL.

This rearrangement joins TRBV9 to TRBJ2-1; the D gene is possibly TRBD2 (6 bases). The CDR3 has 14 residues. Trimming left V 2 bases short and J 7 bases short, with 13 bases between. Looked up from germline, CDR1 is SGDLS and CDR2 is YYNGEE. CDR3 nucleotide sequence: TGTGCCAGCAGCGTGGGGGGTATTGTGAATGAGCAGTTCTTC. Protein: CASSVGGIVNEQFF.

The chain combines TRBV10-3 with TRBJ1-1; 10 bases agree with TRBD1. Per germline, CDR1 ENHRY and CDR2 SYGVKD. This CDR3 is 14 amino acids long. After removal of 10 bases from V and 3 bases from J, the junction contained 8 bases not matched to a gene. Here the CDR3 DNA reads TGTGCCACAGGGAGACAGGGGGCGGACACTGAAGCTTTCTTT. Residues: CATGRQGADTEAFF.

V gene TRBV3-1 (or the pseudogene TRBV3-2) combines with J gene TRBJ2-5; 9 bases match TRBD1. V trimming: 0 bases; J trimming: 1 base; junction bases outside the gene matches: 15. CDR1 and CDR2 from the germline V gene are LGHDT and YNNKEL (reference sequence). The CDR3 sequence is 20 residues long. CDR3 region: CASSQERDRVLQGSQETQYF. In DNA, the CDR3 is TGTGCCAGCAGCCAAGAGAGGGACAGGGTATTACAGGGGAGCCAAGAGACCCAGTACTTC.

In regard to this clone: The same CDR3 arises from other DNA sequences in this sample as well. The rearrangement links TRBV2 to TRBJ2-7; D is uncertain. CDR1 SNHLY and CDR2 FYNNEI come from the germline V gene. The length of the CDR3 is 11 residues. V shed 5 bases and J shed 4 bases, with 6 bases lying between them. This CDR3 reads CASSQTYEQYF. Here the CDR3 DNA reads TGTGCCAGCAGTCAGACTTACGAGCAGTACTTC.

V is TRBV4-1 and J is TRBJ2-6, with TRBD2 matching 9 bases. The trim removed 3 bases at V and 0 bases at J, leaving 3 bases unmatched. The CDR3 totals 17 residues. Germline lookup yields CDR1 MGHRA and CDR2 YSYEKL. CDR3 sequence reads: CASSHTSGYSGANVLTF. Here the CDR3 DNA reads TGCGCCAGCAGCCATACTAGCGGGTACTCTGGGGCCAACGTCCTGACTTTC.

The CDR3 DNA follows: TGCGCCAGCAGCCCCCTCGGGGGGGCAGGGCAGCCCCAGCATTTT. It encodes CASSPLGGAGQPQHF. This chain links TRBV5-1 with TRBJ1-5, with D possibly matching TRBD1 (6 bases). Looked up from germline, CDR1 is SGHRS and CDR2 is YFSETQ. Trimming removed 4 bases from V and 7 bases from J, with 18 bases in between. The CDR3 loop spans 15 amino acids.

DNA for the CDR3: TGTGCCAGCAGTGACTTCGGGAGGGCACATGGCTACACCTTC. Protein: CASSDFGRAHGYTF. The genes are TRBV6-4 and TRBJ1-2; D is unclear. CDR1 is MRHNA and CDR2 is SNTAGT in the germline V gene. V was shortened by 1 base and J by 6 bases, with 12 bases between the two germline ends. The CDR3 has 14 amino acids.

CDR3 sequence reads: CASSEGGGFGELFF. CDR3 DNA sequence: TGTGCCAGCAGTGAAGGTGGGGGGTTCGGGGAGCTGTTTTTT. The genes are TRBV6-1 and TRBJ2-2; tentative D call: TRBD2 (6 bases). The CDR3 length is 14 residues. Trimming left V 1 base short and J 7 bases short, with 10 bases between. Germline CDR1 is MNHNS and CDR2 is SASEGT.

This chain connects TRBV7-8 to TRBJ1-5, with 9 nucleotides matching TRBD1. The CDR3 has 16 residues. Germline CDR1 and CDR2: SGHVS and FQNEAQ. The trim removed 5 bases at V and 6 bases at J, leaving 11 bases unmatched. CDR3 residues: CASSLYRQGEGQPQHF. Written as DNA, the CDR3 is TGTGCCAGCAGCCTTTACCGACAGGGGGAGGGTCAGCCCCAGCATTTT.

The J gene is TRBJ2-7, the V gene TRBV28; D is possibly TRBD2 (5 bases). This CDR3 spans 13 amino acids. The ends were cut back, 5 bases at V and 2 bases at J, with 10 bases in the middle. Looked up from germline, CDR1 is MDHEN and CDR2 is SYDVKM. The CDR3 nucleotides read TGTGCCAGCAGTCGACTAACCACCTACGAGCAGTACTTC. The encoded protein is CASSRLTTYEQYF. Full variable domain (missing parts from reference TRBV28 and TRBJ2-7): DVKVTQSSRYLVKRTGEKVFLECVQDMDHENMFWYRQDPGLGLRLIYFSYDVKMKEKGDIPEGYSVSREKKERFSLILESASTNQTSMYLCASSRLTTYEQYFGPGTRLTVT.

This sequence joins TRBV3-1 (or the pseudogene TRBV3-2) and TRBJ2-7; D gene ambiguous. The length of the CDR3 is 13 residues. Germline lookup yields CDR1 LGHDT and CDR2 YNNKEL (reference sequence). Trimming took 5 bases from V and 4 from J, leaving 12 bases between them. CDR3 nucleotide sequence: TGTGCCAGCAGCATACACGGAGTTTACGAGCAGTACTTC. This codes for CASSIHGVYEQYF.

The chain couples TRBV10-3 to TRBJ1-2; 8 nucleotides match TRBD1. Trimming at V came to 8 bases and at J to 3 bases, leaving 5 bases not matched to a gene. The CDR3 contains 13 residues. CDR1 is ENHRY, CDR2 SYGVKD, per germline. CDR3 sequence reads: CAIQGASDYGYTF. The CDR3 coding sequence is TGTGCCATCCAGGGGGCTTCAGACTATGGCTACACCTTC.

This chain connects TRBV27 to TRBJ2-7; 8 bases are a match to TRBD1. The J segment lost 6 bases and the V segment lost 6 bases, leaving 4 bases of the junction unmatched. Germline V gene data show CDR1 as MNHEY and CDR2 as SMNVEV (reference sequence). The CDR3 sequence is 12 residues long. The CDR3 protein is CASRRGQAEQYF. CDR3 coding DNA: TGTGCCAGCAGGAGGGGACAGGCCGAGCAGTACTTC.

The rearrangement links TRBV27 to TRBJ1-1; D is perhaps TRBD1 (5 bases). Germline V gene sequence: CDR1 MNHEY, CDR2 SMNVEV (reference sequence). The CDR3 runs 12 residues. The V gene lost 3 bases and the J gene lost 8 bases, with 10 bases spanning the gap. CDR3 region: CASSFPNREAFF. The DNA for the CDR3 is TGTGCCAGCAGTTTTCCCAACAGGGAAGCTTTCTTT.

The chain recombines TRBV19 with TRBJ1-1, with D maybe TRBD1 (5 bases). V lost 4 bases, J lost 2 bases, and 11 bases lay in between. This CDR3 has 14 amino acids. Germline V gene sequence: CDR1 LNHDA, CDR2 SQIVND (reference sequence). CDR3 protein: CASSTLQANTEAFF. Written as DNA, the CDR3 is TGTGCCAGTAGTACATTACAGGCAAACACTGAAGCTTTCTTT.